Below are 15 T cell receptor beta chains sequenced from a single sample in a study of Ad26.COV2.S vaccination and SARS-CoV-2 variants. Sequencing used immunoSEQ multiplex PCR; TCRdb keeps in-frame clones, though not all of them. The top ten hold approximately 2.5% of the sample, which has over 400,000 clones, about 91% seen once. Treatment given: 19 received Ad26.COV2.S at low or high dose, single or two shots; 5 received placebo; per-sample allocation not given. All samples were drawn on day 63, counting from the first vaccine or placebo injection. Sequenced here: peripheral blood, sampled in a trial of Ad26.COV2.S vaccine versus placebo. Receptors were obtained from a person aged 18-60 years who received the Ad26.COV2.S COVID-19 vaccine or a placebo.

The sample holds one count of this clone. This sequence joins TRBV5-1 and TRBJ2-5; 9 nucleotides align to TRBD1. Germline lookup yields CDR1 SGHRS and CDR2 YFSETQ. V shed 4 bases, J shed 3 bases, and the junction held 4 bases outside the gene matches. This CDR3 is 14 amino acids long. CDR3 amino acids: CASSEQGAEETQYF. The CDR3 coding sequence is TGCGCCAGCAGCGAACAGGGGGCTGAAGAGACCCAGTACTTC.

This clone has more than one count but fewer than ten. CDR3: CACYRQGTAGELFF. The CDR3 bases are TGTGCCTGCTACCGACAGGGTACGGCCGGGGAGCTGTTTTTT. The chain joins TRBV6-5 to TRBJ2-2; 7 positions agree with TRBD1. The CDR3 covers 14 residues. The germline CDR1 and CDR2 sequences are MNHEY and SVGAGI. Trimming took 11 bases from V and 6 from J; bases not matched to a gene: 12.

The genes are TRBV19 and TRBJ2-2; D is uncertain. This CDR3 is built from 13 residues. The germline gives CDR1 LNHDA, CDR2 SQIVND (reference sequence). Trimming cost V 5 bases and J 8 bases, with 12 bases left between them. The CDR3 DNA reads as TGTGCCAGTAGTGGATCCTATGTGGGGGAGCTGTTTTTT. This gives the protein CASSGSYVGELFF.

The chain's CDR3 is CASSMTVSSYNEQFF. Here the CDR3 DNA reads TGTGCCAGCAGTATGACGGTGAGCTCCTACAATGAGCAGTTCTTC. The rearrangement joins TRBV6-5 to TRBJ2-1; D is uncertain. V was clipped by 5 bases and J by 0 bases, with 11 bases between them. CDR1 MNHEY and CDR2 SVGAGI come from the germline V gene. This CDR3 is built from 15 residues.

The rearrangement uses TRBV6-1 and TRBJ1-4; 7 bases fit TRBD1. The CDR3 is 19 amino acids. CDR1 and CDR2 from the germline V gene are MNHNS and SASEGT. The V gene end was trimmed by 4 bases and the J gene end by 5 bases; junction bases not matched to a gene: 19. CDR3 sequence (DNA): TGTGCCAGCAGTGCAAAGGGACAGATCTTAAACTTCCCCAATGAAAAACTGTTTTTT. Residues: CASSAKGQILNFPNEKLFF.

This sequence joins TRBV7-2 and TRBJ1-6; no firm D call. With 2 bases removed from V and 4 bases from J, the gap between germline ends came to 9 bases. Germline CDR1 is SGHTA and CDR2 is FQGNSA. The CDR3 is made up of 15 amino acids. CDR3 nucleotides: TGTGCCAGCAGCTTATTGGGCCCTTATAATTCACCCCTCCACTTT. Translation: CASSLLGPYNSPLHF.

CDR3 sequence reads: CASPLFGAQYF. The CDR3 region has the DNA TGTGCCAGCCCTCTCTTCGGGGCCCAGTACTTC. The chain is built from TRBV27 and TRBJ2-5, with a tentative D call TRBD2 (5 bases). There are 11 residues in the CDR3. Germline lookup yields CDR1 MNHEY and CDR2 SMNVEV (reference sequence). V shed 8 bases and J shed 9 bases, with 13 bases lying between them.

V and J are TRBV24-1 and TRBJ2-7; unclear D gene. This CDR3 has 13 amino acids. With 1 base removed from V and 2 bases from J, the gap between germline ends came to 5 bases. Germline-derived CDR1 and CDR2 are KGHDR and SFDVKD. The CDR3 DNA sequence: TGTGCCACCAGTGATTTCCTAGCCTACGAGCAGTACGTC. Protein product: CATSDFLAYEQYV.

This chain links TRBV6-6 with TRBJ1-2, with 7 positions matching TRBD1. This CDR3 contains 14 residues. After removal of 5 bases from V and 10 bases from J, the junction contained 13 bases not matched to a gene. CDR1 and CDR2 from the germline V gene are MNHNY and SVGAGI (reference sequence). The CDR3 sequence is CASSQRTGTVYYTF. The CDR3 region has the DNA TGTGCCAGCAGTCAACGTACCGGGACAGTTTACTACACCTTC.

The V gene is TRBV2, the J gene TRBJ2-7, with 11 bases fitting TRBD2. This CDR3 region has 16 residues. Germline V gives CDR1 SNHLY, CDR2 FYNNEI. The J segment lost 3 bases and the V segment lost 6 bases, leaving 10 bases of the junction unmatched. CDR3 bases: TGTGCCAGCAGAACGACCGGGACTAGCGGAAACTACGAGCAGTACGTC. Its protein is CASRTTGTSGNYEQYV.

This sequence joins TRBV5-6 and TRBJ2-5; 7 bases align to TRBD2. The CDR3 contains 14 residues. Germline V gene sequence: CDR1 SGHDT, CDR2 YYEEEE. V lost 0 bases, J lost 5 bases, and 4 bases stayed unmatched. The CDR3 coding sequence is TGTGCCAGCAGCTTGGCTGCGGGAGAGGAGACCCAGTACTTC. This codes for CASSLAAGEETQYF.

J is TRBJ2-1 and V is TRBV19; 9 bases fit TRBD2. Looked up from germline, CDR1 is LNHDA and CDR2 is SQIVND (reference sequence). The CDR3 sequence is 15 residues long. The trim removed 5 bases at V and 4 bases at J, leaving 6 bases unmatched. The CDR3 is CASSPLAGRYNEQFF. The CDR3 nucleotides are TGTGCCAGTAGTCCTCTAGCGGGACGGTACAATGAGCAGTTCTTC. Variable domain in full (rest from reference TRBV19 and TRBJ2-1): DGGITQSPKYLFRKEGQNVTLSCEQNLNHDAMYWYRQDPGQGLRLIYYSQIVNDFQKGDIAEGYSVSREKKESFPLTVTSAQKNPTAFYLCASSPLAGRYNEQFFGPGTRLTVL.

The chain combines TRBV28 with TRBJ1-5; D perhaps matches TRBD1 (5 bases). The CDR3 extends over 13 amino acids. Germline V gene sequence: CDR1 MDHEN, CDR2 SYDVKM. V was cut by 2 bases and J by 5 bases, with 7 bases left in between. The CDR3 reads CASSLGGDQPQHF. The CDR3 nucleotides read TGTGCCAGCAGTTTAGGGGGGGATCAGCCCCAGCATTTT.

This chain connects TRBV7-2 to TRBJ1-2, with D possibly matching TRBD1 (6 bases). Germline V gene data show CDR1 as SGHTA and CDR2 as FQGNSA. CDR3 size: 14 residues. Trimming cost V 7 bases and J 5 bases, with 17 bases left between them. The CDR3 loop is CASTTTSQGYGYTF. The CDR3 coding sequence is TGTGCCAGCACCACAACCAGCCAGGGGTATGGCTACACCTTC.

CDR3 residues: CASKHWGAGELFF. The CDR3 nucleotides are TGTGCCAGCAAACATTGGGGTGCCGGGGAGCTGTTTTTT. V and J are TRBV3-1 (or the pseudogene TRBV3-2) and TRBJ2-2; D is unclear. The germline V gene has CDR1 LGHDT and CDR2 YNNKEL (reference sequence). Trimming took off 7 bases at V and 6 bases at J, with 12 bases between the two ends. This CDR3 region has 13 residues.